This T cell receptor (beta chain) was sequenced in a study of identifying expanded T cells in peripheral blood. By share of the sample, this clone is large. Its antigen remains unidentified. Other DNA sequences in the same sample also yield this CDR3. TCRdb's table, derived via immunoSEQ multiplex PCR, lists solely in-frame clones and lacks some. The sample lists 90,000 to 95,000 clones, around 90% seen once, with under 6.5% in the top ten. The V and J ends lost 1 base and 4 bases respectively, with 10 bases between them. The CDR3 runs to 14 residues. Germline values: CDR1 SGHVS, CDR2 FNYEAQ. Collection occurred without any documented infections or immune events in donors. Whole-study findings and limits: Roughly 2-week clone count variance significantly increased as total template count grew. Differentially abundant clones: roughly 1.2 between replicates, 15 to 17 at about two weeks, roughly 18 at four.

The material sequenced was blood. This sequence joins TRBV7-6 and TRBJ1-2, with TRBD1 as a possible D gene (5 bases). The clonotype originates from a person aged 18 to 70 in good health. CDR3 bases: TGTGCCAGCAGCTTAGGCGGGGGTCCCTATGGCTACACCTTC. Amino acid sequence: CASSLGGGPYGYTF.